Each of the 29 T cell receptor beta chains below was sequenced from the same sample in a study of T-cell reconstitution after alpha-beta-depleted transplantation in children. It was with unique molecular identifiers that the TCRbeta library was prepared. TCRdb re-called the PCR reads through MiXCR, storing one row per CDR3 protein. This table holds some 600,000 distinct CDR3 sequences, roughly 15% found once. The sample here was PBMCs from the stem cell graft donor, taken from the stem cell graft. All receptors come from a human donor who donated a stem cell graft to a child with acute myeloid leukemia.

This clonotype was counted at least ten times. V gene TRBV29-1 combines with J gene TRBJ2-3; D possibly matches TRBD1 or TRBD2 (5 bases each). V was pared by 4 bases and J by 2 bases, with 16 bases between. The germline gives CDR1 SQVTM, CDR2 ANQGSEA. The CDR3 is 15 residues long. CDR3 in DNA: TGCAGCGTTGTGGGGGACCTACTGAACACAGATACGCAGTATTTT. The encoded protein is CSVVGDLLNTDTQYF.

This clonotype was counted between two and nine times. This sequence joins TRBV15 and TRBJ1-3; D is possibly TRBD1 (5 bases). V lost 5 bases and J 4 bases, leaving 15 bases between the germline ends. In germline, CDR1 is LNHNV, CDR2 YYDKDF (reference sequence). This CDR3 contains 15 residues. The CDR3 sequence: CATSPQEGTGNTIYF. CDR3 DNA sequence: TGTGCCACCAGCCCACAGGAGGGAACGGGAAACACCATATATTTT.

V gene TRBV6-2 or TRBV6-3 combines with J gene TRBJ1-5; unclear D gene. Trimming removed 6 bases from V and 5 bases from J, with 14 bases in between. CDR1 and CDR2 from the germline V gene are MNHEY and SVGEGT. This CDR3 region has 14 residues. CDR3 in amino acids: CASRLTFSYQPQHF. The CDR3 DNA reads TGTGCCAGCAGGCTTACGTTCAGTTATCAGCCCCAGCATTTT.

This chain joins TRBV6-2 or TRBV6-3 and TRBJ2-3; possible D gene TRBD2, 6 bases. Trimming shortened V by 0 bases and J by 3 bases, and 13 bases separated the two germline ends. From germline, CDR1 is MNHEY and CDR2 SVGEGT. The CDR3 has 16 residues. DNA for the CDR3: TGTGCCAGCAGTTACTCGACTAGGGGATCGACAGATACGCAGTATTTT. Residues: CASSYSTRGSTDTQYF.

This clonotype was seen many times. The V and J genes are TRBV20-1 and TRBJ1-2; D is unclear. Germline CDR1 is DFQATT and CDR2 is SNEGSKA (reference sequence). CDR3 length equals 10 residues. The ends were cut back, 0 bases at V and 9 bases at J, with 5 bases in the middle. The CDR3 region is CSARDYSYTF. CDR3 sequence (DNA): TGCAGTGCTAGAGATTATAGCTACACCTTC.

This clonotype showed up many times. The chain recombines TRBV29-1 with TRBJ1-4; unclear D gene. Germline CDR1 and CDR2: SQVTM and ANQGSEA. CDR3 size: 13 residues. V dropped 2 bases and J dropped 7 bases, with 11 bases sitting between them. This chain's CDR3 is CSVERVLGEKLFF. The CDR3 nucleotides read TGCAGCGTTGAACGGGTGCTAGGTGAAAAACTGTTTTTT.

The table lists this clonotype with a few counts. V is TRBV29-1 and J is TRBJ1-1; TRBD1 matches 10 bases. Losses at the gene ends were 7 bases for V and 1 base for J; bases not matched to a gene: 3. This CDR3 has 13 amino acids. Germline loops: CDR1 SQVTM, CDR2 ANQGSEA. CDR3 nucleotide sequence: TGCAGCGCCCGACAGGGGGCGAACACTGAAGCTTTCTTT. Amino acid sequence: CSARQGANTEAFF.

The chain carries TRBV18 and TRBJ1-1, with D unresolved. Trimming left V 4 bases short and J 7 bases short, with 10 bases between. The germline V gene encodes CDR1 KGHSH and CDR2 LQKENI. The CDR3 is 12 residues long. CDR3 nucleotides: TGTGCCAGCTCACAAATGACTCTTGAAGCTTTCTTT. It codes for CASSQMTLEAFF.

This clonotype was detected only a few times. The rearrangement joins TRBV12-3 or TRBV12-4 to TRBJ2-3; D may be TRBD1 or TRBD2 (6 bases each). The CDR3 consists of 14 residues. V was pared by 4 bases and J by 0 bases, with 8 bases between. CDR3: CASSWGASTDTQYF. DNA of the CDR3: TGTGCCAGCAGTTGGGGGGCTAGCACAGATACGCAGTATTTT.

In this sample, this clonotype turned up a few times. V is TRBV6-1 and J is TRBJ1-6; a possible D gene is TRBD1 (5 bases). Trimming took 6 bases from V and 9 from J, leaving 12 bases between them. Germline lookup yields CDR1 MNHNS and CDR2 SASEGT. This CDR3 is built from 13 residues. Here the CDR3 reads CASRPGISSPLHF. The CDR3 DNA reads as TGTGCCAGCAGGCCAGGGATAAGTTCACCCCTCCACTTT.

The chain recombines TRBV24-1 with TRBJ2-2; D is unresolved. Germline assignment: CDR1 KGHDR and CDR2 SFDVKD. CDR3 size: 15 residues. V shed 2 bases and J shed 4 bases, with 10 bases lying between them. The CDR3 loop reads CATSDSASATGELFF. DNA of the CDR3: TGTGCCACCAGTGATTCGGCCTCGGCCACCGGGGAGCTGTTTTTT.

This clonotype was counted a few times. The chain employs TRBV28 and TRBJ2-7, with 7 bases that match TRBD2. Trimming cost V 6 bases and J 3 bases; bases outside gene matches: 5. Germline V lookup: CDR1 MDHEN, CDR2 SYDVKM. The CDR3 contains 13 residues. CDR3 region: CASSPGTNYEQYV. In DNA form, the CDR3 reads TGTGCCAGCAGCCCCGGGACTAACTACGAGCAGTACGTC.

CDR3 in amino acids: CASSLSRAFYEQYF. The CDR3 DNA is TGTGCCAGCAGCCTGTCCCGGGCCTTCTACGAGCAGTACTTC. The chain couples TRBV14 to TRBJ2-7; D remains ambiguous. Germline loops: CDR1 SGHDN, CDR2 FVKESK. Trimming took off 4 bases at V and 3 bases at J, with 13 bases between the two ends. This CDR3 spans 14 amino acids.

V usage is TRBV20-1 and J usage is TRBJ2-7; 14 positions agree with TRBD2. J lost 3 bases, V lost 5 bases, and 3 bases had no gene match. There are 14 residues in the CDR3. From germline, CDR1 is DFQATT and CDR2 SNEGSKA (reference sequence). This chain's CDR3 is CSAPGTSGGYEQYV. Here the CDR3 DNA reads TGCAGTGCTCCCGGGACTAGCGGGGGCTACGAGCAGTACGTC.

This clonotype was counted at least ten times. The rearrangement links TRBV5-6 to TRBJ2-1; D call uncertain. V lost 5 bases to trimming and J lost 6 bases, with 6 bases between them. Germline CDR1 reads SGHDT; CDR2 reads YYEEEE. The CDR3 consists of 11 residues. The CDR3 spells CASSLSNEQFF. Here the CDR3 DNA reads TGTGCCAGCAGTTTAAGCAATGAGCAGTTCTTC.

The rearrangement links TRBV12-3 or TRBV12-4 to TRBJ2-5; D is undetermined. V lost 7 bases and J 0 bases, leaving 6 bases between the germline ends. CDR3 size: 12 residues. The CDR3: CASTSDQETQYF. CDR3 DNA sequence: TGTGCCAGCACCTCGGACCAAGAGACCCAGTACTTC.

Ten or more counts support this clonotype. The chain has TRBV15 and TRBJ2-2; TRBD1 agrees at 7 bases. CDR3 size: 14 residues. The V segment lost 0 bases and the J segment 9 bases; nucleotides outside the gene matches: 4. Germline V gene lookup returns CDR1 LNHNV and CDR2 YYDKDF (reference sequence). The DNA of the CDR3 is TGTGCCACCAGCAGAGAGAGGGGGCGGAGGGAGCTGTTTTTT. Amino acid sequence: CATSRERGRRELFF.

There are many counts of this clonotype. The gene calls are TRBV29-1 and TRBJ1-2; 11 bases line up with TRBD1. Germline CDR1 SQVTM, CDR2 ANQGSEA. V was clipped by 6 bases and J by 5 bases; unmatched bases: 5. The length of the CDR3 is 13 residues. CDR3 protein: CSVRTGGKYGYTF. The CDR3 nucleotides read TGCAGCGTACGGACAGGGGGCAAGTATGGCTACACCTTC.

This clonotype was seen only a few times. The chain combines TRBV7-2 with TRBJ2-3; D unclear. Trimming removed 5 bases at V and 4 bases at J, with 10 bases between. The germline CDR1 and CDR2 sequences are SGHTA and FQGNSA. The CDR3 extends over 13 amino acids. The CDR3 loop reads CASSRDSSDTQYF. The CDR3 nucleotides read TGTGCCAGCAGCCGTGATAGTTCAGATACGCAGTATTTT.

The chain combines TRBV5-1 with TRBJ2-5, with D possibly being TRBD2 (5 bases). The ends were cut back, 5 bases at V and 5 bases at J, with 16 bases in the middle. Germline-derived CDR1 and CDR2 are SGHRS and YFSETQ. CDR3 length: 14 residues. This CDR3 reads CASRYGMGGETQYF. Written as DNA, the CDR3 is TGCGCCAGCAGATACGGCATGGGCGGGGAGACCCAGTACTTC.

At least ten counts were recorded for this clonotype. V and J are TRBV20-1 and TRBJ2-7, with D hard to call. From germline, CDR1 is DFQATT and CDR2 SNEGSKA (reference sequence). This CDR3 has 11 amino acids. With 0 bases removed from V and 4 bases from J, the gap between germline ends came to 4 bases. The CDR3 loop is CSAREEYEQYF. CDR3 DNA: TGCAGTGCTAGAGAGGAGTACGAGCAGTACTTC.

The chain has TRBV20-1 and TRBJ2-3; D might be TRBD2 (7 bases). V was shortened by 5 bases and J by 4 bases, with 16 bases between the two germline ends. From germline, CDR1 is DFQATT and CDR2 SNEGSKA (reference sequence). The CDR3 totals 14 residues. CDR3 amino acids: CSAPPGGISDTQYF. Written as DNA, the CDR3 is TGCAGTGCTCCCCCGGGGGGCATATCAGATACGCAGTATTTT.

The chain has TRBV5-1 and TRBJ2-3; D is perhaps TRBD1 (6 bases). Germline values: CDR1 SGHRS, CDR2 YFSETQ. V lost 0 bases and J lost 3, with 14 bases in between. The CDR3 extends over 16 amino acids. CDR3 in amino acids: CASSLEARGNTDTQYF. CDR3 coding DNA: TGCGCCAGCAGCTTGGAAGCCAGGGGTAATACAGATACGCAGTATTTT.

The chain combines TRBV7-3 with TRBJ2-1; 9 bases fit TRBD1. V lost 5 bases, J lost 5 bases, and 7 bases stayed unmatched. Germline CDR1 reads SGHTA; CDR2 reads FQGTGA. CDR3 length: 15 residues. This CDR3 is CASSPGQGLNNEQFF. CDR3 bases: TGTGCCAGCAGCCCGGGACAGGGACTCAACAATGAGCAGTTCTTC.

This clonotype has a handful of counts. This CDR3 reads CASSWGTVGTGELFF. The DNA for the CDR3 is TGTGCCAGCAGTTGGGGGACAGTGGGAACCGGGGAGCTGTTTTTT. V is TRBV6-2 or TRBV6-3 and J is TRBJ2-2; 7 bases fit TRBD1. This CDR3 spans 15 amino acids. Unmatched junction bases numbered 7, after V lost 4 bases and J lost 5 bases. CDR1 MNHEY and CDR2 SVGEGT come from the germline V gene.

There are many counts of this clonotype. The gene calls are TRBV20-1 and TRBJ1-1; the D is unclear. The ends were cut back, 0 bases at V and 8 bases at J, with 7 bases in the middle. Germline CDR1 and CDR2: DFQATT and SNEGSKA (reference sequence). The CDR3 is 11 residues long. This CDR3 is CSARDRVEAFF. Written as DNA, the CDR3 is TGCAGTGCTAGAGATCGGGTAGAAGCTTTCTTT.

This clonotype has at least ten counts. The chain has TRBV30 and TRBJ2-7; TRBD2 might be the D (5 bases). Trimming removed 0 bases at V and 1 base at J, with 7 bases between. Germline-derived CDR1 and CDR2 are GTSNPN and SVGIG (reference sequence). The CDR3 totals 13 residues. The CDR3 DNA reads as TGTGCCTGGAGTGTCGGGGATTCCTACGAGCAGTACTTC. Its translation: CAWSVGDSYEQYF.

This chain connects TRBV20-1 to TRBJ2-3, with D tentatively TRBD2 (5 bases). The ends were cut back, 0 bases at V and 0 bases at J, with 13 bases in the middle. The CDR3 consists of 16 residues. Germline values: CDR1 DFQATT, CDR2 SNEGSKA (reference sequence). DNA for the CDR3: TGCAGTGCTAGAGATCGAGGAGCGGTTAGCACAGATACGCAGTATTTT. Residues: CSARDRGAVSTDTQYF.

The chain recombines TRBV6-1 with TRBJ2-2, with D possibly matching TRBD1 (6 bases). CDR3 length equals 14 residues. Germline values: CDR1 MNHNS, CDR2 SASEGT. V was trimmed by 5 bases and J by 7 bases, leaving 14 bases between them. CDR3 DNA sequence: TGTGCCAGCAGTCCACTACAGGGAATCGGGGAGCTGTTTTTT. Protein sequence: CASSPLQGIGELFF.